This entry lists 13 T cell receptor beta chains sequenced from one sample in a study of read filtering for tumor transcriptome and immune sequencing. This library used about 360 ng RNA and molecular barcoded adaptors spanning alpha/delta and beta/gamma chains. Using its own MiXCR run on the reads, TCRdb lists one record per CDR3 protein. This sample has 100,000 to 150,000 distinct CDR3 sequences, with less than 15% found just once. Sequencing was performed on a population of CD138-negative cells sorted from bone marrow. These receptors all stem from a donor at least 40 years old with multiple myeloma.

On this clonotype: A far larger clone is off by one base, so a read error is likely. The rearrangement joins TRBV11-1 to TRBJ2-1, with TRBD2 matching 10 bases. The germline gives CDR1 SGHAT, CDR2 FQDESV (reference sequence). The CDR3 is 15 amino acids. The DNA for the CDR3 is TGTGCCTGCAGCTCCCTAGCGGGAGCGAGCAATGAGCAGTTCTTC. It encodes CACSSLAGASNEQFF.

This clonotype was picked up many times. The rearrangement joins TRBV11-2 to TRBJ2-1; D is ambiguous. Germline assignment: CDR1 SGHAT and CDR2 FQNNGV. Trimming removed 3 bases from V and 6 bases from J, with 3 bases in between. This CDR3 is built from 11 residues. In nucleotides, the CDR3 is TGTGCCAGCAGCTTTGGCAATGAGCAGTTCTTC. It specifies CASSFGNEQFF.

About this clonotype: This may come from a read error, since a much larger clone is one base off. Without the conserved terminal phenylalanine or tryptophan, this CDR3 likely stems from a read error. The genes are TRBV24-1 and TRBJ2-3; D is uncertain. With 9 bases removed from V and 5 bases from J, the gap between germline ends came to 8 bases. Germline V gives CDR1 KGHDR, CDR2 SFDVKD. The CDR3 runs 11 residues. CDR3 nucleotide sequence: TGTGCCACCGCGCTAGAAGATACGCAGTATTCT. Its translation: CATALEDTQYS.

This clonotype occurred many times. This chain joins TRBV20-1 and TRBJ2-7; 12 nucleotides match TRBD2. V shed 8 bases, J shed 7 bases, and the junction held 9 bases outside the gene matches. The CDR3 is made up of 13 amino acids. Germline V CDR1 and CDR2: DFQATT, SNEGSKA (reference sequence). The CDR3 reads CSTLAGGPDEQYF. The CDR3 nucleotides are TGCAGTACCCTAGCGGGAGGGCCGGATGAGCAGTACTTC.

This clonotype was counted between two and nine times. A read error is possible here, since a much larger clone lies one base away. V gene TRBV14 combines with J gene TRBJ2-1; D may be TRBD2 (5 bases). The germline CDR1 and CDR2 sequences are SGHDN and FVKESK. Trimming left V 3 bases short and J 6 bases short, with 9 bases between. The CDR3 is 13 residues long. The CDR3 nucleotides are TGTGCCAGCAGCCAGGACGGGGTCAATGAGCAGTTCTTC. Translation: CASSQDGVNEQFF.

This clonotype was counted many times. The rearrangement uses TRBV20-1 and TRBJ2-7, with 8 bases that match TRBD2. V shed 0 bases, J shed 6 bases, and the junction held 7 bases outside the gene matches. Germline V gives CDR1 DFQATT, CDR2 SNEGSKA (reference sequence). The CDR3 has 14 residues. Here the CDR3 DNA reads TGCAGTGCTAGAGATTACGCGGGAGGCTTCGAGCAGTACTTC. Translating gives CSARDYAGGFEQYF.

At least ten counts were recorded for this clonotype. The V call is TRBV30, the J call TRBJ2-4; 9 bases are a match to TRBD1. The junction had 4 bases not matched to a gene; V was cut back by 4 bases and J by 0 bases. The CDR3 has 15 residues. Germline V gene lookup returns CDR1 GTSNPN and CDR2 SVGIG (reference sequence). The CDR3 bases are TGTGCCTGGAATCGACAGGGGGGAGCCAAAAACATTCAGTACTTC. This gives the protein CAWNRQGGAKNIQYF. The full variable domain, its missing parts supplied by reference TRBV30 and TRBJ2-4, is SQTIHQWPATLVQPVGSPLSLECTVEGTSNPNLYWYRQAAGRGLQLLFYSVGIGQISSEVPQNLSASRPQDRQFILSSKKLLLSDSGFYLCAWNRQGGAKNIQYFGAGTRLSVL.

This clonotype was observed many times. The V call is TRBV4-1, the J call TRBJ2-4; 11 bases agree with TRBD2. The CDR3 is made up of 16 amino acids. The V and J ends lost 4 bases and 6 bases, in that order; junction bases with no gene match: 8. Germline CDR1 reads MGHRA; CDR2 reads YSYEKL. The CDR3 sequence is CASSPDPTSGINIQYF. The CDR3 DNA sequence: TGCGCCAGCAGCCCCGACCCGACTAGCGGGATAAACATTCAGTACTTC.

This clonotype was detected many times. The chain recombines TRBV6-5 with TRBJ2-1; D perhaps matches TRBD2 (5 bases). This CDR3 comprises 14 residues. Germline CDR1 is MNHEY and CDR2 is SVGAGI. V lost 0 bases and J lost 14, with 17 bases in between. The CDR3 reads CASSYSRVAPRKFF. The CDR3 region has the DNA TGTGCCAGCAGTTACTCGAGGGTTGCACCCAGGAAGTTCTTC.

In its sample, this clonotype was seen many times. The genes are TRBV20-1 and TRBJ1-1; 7 bases are a match to TRBD1. CDR3 size: 17 residues. Germline V gives CDR1 DFQATT, CDR2 SNEGSKA (reference sequence). The V and J ends lost 0 bases and 8 bases, in that order; junction bases with no gene match: 18. The CDR3 region has the DNA TGCAGTGCTAGAGATTCAAGGGGGCGCAGAACCCGGGAAGAAGCTTTCTTT. This encodes CSARDSRGRRTREEAFF.

A few counts support this clonotype. The chain is built from TRBV18 and TRBJ1-5, with 10 bases identical to TRBD1. This CDR3 is 15 amino acids long. Trimming took 1 base from V and 5 from J; bases not matched to a gene: 2. Looked up from germline, CDR1 is KGHSH and CDR2 is LQKENI. This CDR3 is CASSPQGQGYQPQHF. The CDR3 DNA reads as TGTGCCAGCTCACCACAGGGACAGGGGTATCAGCCCCAGCATTTT.

In this sample, this clonotype turned up many times. The gene calls are TRBV24-1 and TRBJ2-3, with 7 bases that match TRBD2. J lost 4 bases, V lost 2 bases, and 8 bases had no gene match. Germline values: CDR1 KGHDR, CDR2 SFDVKD. This CDR3 comprises 16 residues. The CDR3 bases are TGTGCCACCAGTGATTATGCGGGAGCAACCCCAGATACGCAGTATTTT. Protein product: CATSDYAGATPDTQYF.

This clonotype was picked up many times. The chain uses TRBV10-3 and TRBJ2-5; TRBD1 matches 7 bases. Germline V gene sequence: CDR1 ENHRY, CDR2 SYGVKD. This CDR3 comprises 14 residues. With 6 bases clipped from V and 5 bases from J, the junction kept 9 bases outside the gene matches. The CDR3 region has the DNA TGTGCCATCAGAGATGACAGGGTCGGGGAGACCCAGTACTTC. This gives the protein CAIRDDRVGETQYF.